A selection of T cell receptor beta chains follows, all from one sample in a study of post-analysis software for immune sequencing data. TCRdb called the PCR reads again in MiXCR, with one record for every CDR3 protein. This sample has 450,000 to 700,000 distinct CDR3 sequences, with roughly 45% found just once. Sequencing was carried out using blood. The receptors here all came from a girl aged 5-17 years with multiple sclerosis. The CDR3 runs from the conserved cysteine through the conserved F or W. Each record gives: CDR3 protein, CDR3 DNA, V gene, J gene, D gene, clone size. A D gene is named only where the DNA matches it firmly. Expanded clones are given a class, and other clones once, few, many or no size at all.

CDR3aa: CASSKTGIGYNEQFF; CDR3nt: TGTGCCAGCAGCAAGACAGGGATAGGCTACAATGAGCAGTTCTTC; v_gene: TRBV12-3/TRBV12-4; j_gene: TRBJ2-1; d_gene: TRBD1; abundance: few
CDR3aa: CSPLSRGSWSPYEQYF; CDR3nt: TGCAGCCCCCTTTCCCGGGGGTCGTGGAGTCCCTACGAGCAGTACTTC; v_gene: TRBV29-1; j_gene: TRBJ2-7; d_gene: NA; abundance: NA
CDR3aa: CASSLFLAETQYF; CDR3nt: TGCGCCAGCAGCTTGTTTCTGGCAGAGACCCAGTACTTC; v_gene: TRBV5-1; j_gene: TRBJ2-5; d_gene: NA; abundance: NA
CDR3aa: CASSLAGLYGYTF; CDR3nt: TGTGCCAGCAGCTTGGCGGGACTCTATGGCTACACCTTC; v_gene: TRBV5-8; j_gene: TRBJ1-2; d_gene: NA; abundance: NA
CDR3aa: CASSANGGPTHEQYF; CDR3nt: TGTGCCAGCAGCGCCAATGGCGGGCCAACCCACGAGCAGTACTTC; v_gene: TRBV9; j_gene: TRBJ2-7; d_gene: NA; abundance: few
CDR3aa: CASSQTRDRDARGYTF; CDR3nt: TGCGCCAGCAGCCAAACCCGGGACAGGGATGCGAGGGGCTACACCTTC; v_gene: TRBV4-1; j_gene: TRBJ1-2; d_gene: TRBD1; abundance: many
CDR3aa: CASSQPDKTNYGYTF; CDR3nt: TGCGCCAGCAGCCAACCGGACAAAACTAACTATGGCTACACCTTC; v_gene: TRBV4-1; j_gene: TRBJ1-2; d_gene: NA; abundance: NA
CDR3aa: CASSYGTGVNYGYTF; CDR3nt: TGCGCCAGCAGCTACGGGACAGGGGTCAACTATGGCTACACCTTC; v_gene: TRBV5-1; j_gene: TRBJ1-2; d_gene: TRBD1; abundance: NA
CDR3aa: CASSRLAGGVADTQYF; CDR3nt: TGTGCCAGCAGCCGACTAGCGGGGGGAGTAGCAGATACGCAGTATTTT; v_gene: TRBV12-3/TRBV12-4; j_gene: TRBJ2-3; d_gene: TRBD2; abundance: NA
CDR3aa: CAIPDRGKSSYNEQFF; CDR3nt: TGTGCCATTCCCGACAGGGGCAAGAGCTCCTACAATGAGCAGTTCTTC; v_gene: TRBV7-9; j_gene: TRBJ2-1; d_gene: TRBD1; abundance: NA
CDR3aa: CASSSGLPSDTQYF; CDR3nt: TGTGCCAGCAGCTCAGGACTACCCAGCGATACGCAGTATTTT; v_gene: TRBV7-3; j_gene: TRBJ2-3; d_gene: NA; abundance: NA
CDR3aa: CASSPPAGLYEQYF; CDR3nt: TGTGCCAGCAGCCCCCCCGCGGGCCTATACGAGCAGTACTTC; v_gene: TRBV7-2; j_gene: TRBJ2-7; d_gene: NA; abundance: NA
CDR3aa: CASSPWASGTPYEQYF; CDR3nt: TGTGCCAGCAGCCCCTGGGCTAGCGGGACCCCCTACGAGCAGTACTTC; v_gene: TRBV9; j_gene: TRBJ2-7; d_gene: TRBD2; abundance: few
CDR3aa: CASSPQGAADTQYF; CDR3nt: TGCGCCAGCAGCCCGCAGGGCGCCGCAGATACGCAGTATTTT; v_gene: TRBV5-1; j_gene: TRBJ2-3; d_gene: NA; abundance: once
CDR3aa: CASSHRSGRSVSSYNEQFF; CDR3nt: TGCGCCAGCAGCCACCGAAGCGGGAGGTCCGTGAGCTCCTACAATGAGCAGTTCTTC; v_gene: TRBV4-1; j_gene: TRBJ2-1; d_gene: TRBD2; abundance: NA
CDR3aa: CASSFSPPGTGTLDTQYF; CDR3nt: TGTGCCAGCAGCTTTTCCCCCCCCGGGACAGGGACTTTAGATACGCAGTATTTT; v_gene: TRBV12-3/TRBV12-4; j_gene: TRBJ2-3; d_gene: TRBD1; abundance: NA
CDR3aa: CASSFMRGTEAFF; CDR3nt: TGTGCCAGCAGCTTCATGAGGGGCACTGAAGCTTTCTTT; v_gene: TRBV5-6; j_gene: TRBJ1-1; d_gene: NA; abundance: NA
CDR3aa: CASRAAGANVLTF; CDR3nt: TGCGCCAGCAGGGCCGCTGGGGCCAACGTCCTGACTTTC; v_gene: TRBV10-2; j_gene: TRBJ2-6; d_gene: NA; abundance: few
CDR3aa: CASSAGTGGLSYEQYF; CDR3nt: TGTGCCAGCAGTGCTGGGACAGGGGGCCTCTCCTACGAGCAGTACTTC; v_gene: TRBV27; j_gene: TRBJ2-7; d_gene: TRBD1; abundance: many
CDR3aa: CSASGQGVYQETQYF; CDR3nt: TGCAGTGCTAGCGGACAGGGAGTGTACCAAGAGACCCAGTACTTC; v_gene: TRBV20-1; j_gene: TRBJ2-5; d_gene: TRBD1; abundance: NA
CDR3aa: CASRTMDNEQFF; CDR3nt: TGCGCCAGCAGAACAATGGACAATGAGCAGTTCTTC; v_gene: TRBV5-1; j_gene: TRBJ2-1; d_gene: NA; abundance: NA
CDR3aa: CASSLSYRSISNGYTF; CDR3nt: TGCGCCAGCAGCCTTTCCTACAGATCAATAAGCAATGGCTACACCTTC; v_gene: TRBV4-1; j_gene: TRBJ1-2; d_gene: NA; abundance: NA
CDR3aa: CASSPGVSLETQYF; CDR3nt: TGTGCCAGCAGCCCTGGGGTGTCGCTAGAGACCCAGTACTTC; v_gene: TRBV12-3/TRBV12-4; j_gene: TRBJ2-5; d_gene: NA; abundance: NA
CDR3aa: CAISDPKGPGELFF; CDR3nt: TGTGCCATCAGTGACCCCAAGGGGCCCGGGGAGCTGTTTTTT; v_gene: TRBV10-3; j_gene: TRBJ2-2; d_gene: NA; abundance: NA
CDR3aa: CASSYSYYGYTF; CDR3nt: TGTGCCAGCAGTTACTCATACTATGGCTACACCTTC; v_gene: TRBV6-6; j_gene: TRBJ1-2; d_gene: NA; abundance: few
CDR3aa: CASSNAQGSEKLFF; CDR3nt: TGTGCCAGCAGTAACGCACAGGGGTCTGAAAAACTGTTTTTT; v_gene: TRBV12-3/TRBV12-4; j_gene: TRBJ1-4; d_gene: TRBD1; abundance: NA
CDR3aa: CANRDEPDYGYTF; CDR3nt: TGTGCCAACCGGGACGAGCCAGACTATGGCTACACCTTC; v_gene: TRBV10-3; j_gene: TRBJ1-2; d_gene: NA; abundance: NA
CDR3aa: CASSRTQGRIAKNIQYF; CDR3nt: TGCGCCAGCAGCCGCACACAGGGACGGATAGCCAAAAACATTCAGTACTTC; v_gene: TRBV4-1; j_gene: TRBJ2-4; d_gene: NA; abundance: NA
CDR3aa: CASSRGRIRADTQYF; CDR3nt: TGTGCCAGCAGCAGGGGGCGGATTCGTGCAGATACGCAGTATTTT; v_gene: TRBV25-1; j_gene: TRBJ2-3; d_gene: TRBD1; abundance: NA
CDR3aa: CASSLSPRGTQYF; CDR3nt: TGTGCCAGCAGTTTATCGCCGAGGGGGACCCAGTACTTC; v_gene: TRBV27; j_gene: TRBJ2-5; d_gene: NA; abundance: once
CDR3aa: CVSSLSMDRNGETQYF; CDR3nt: TGTGTCAGCAGCTTGAGCATGGACAGGAATGGAGAGACCCAGTACTTC; v_gene: TRBV13; j_gene: TRBJ2-5; d_gene: TRBD1; abundance: NA
CDR3aa: CASSQGPSTYEQYF; CDR3nt: TGCGCCAGCAGCCAAGGGCCCTCCACCTACGAGCAGTACTTC; v_gene: TRBV4-1; j_gene: TRBJ2-7; d_gene: NA; abundance: few
CDR3aa: CASSSLDQETQYF; CDR3nt: TGTGCCAGCTCATCTCTAGACCAAGAGACCCAGTACTTC; v_gene: TRBV18; j_gene: TRBJ2-5; d_gene: NA; abundance: NA
CDR3aa: CASRAGSYNEQFF; CDR3nt: TGTGCCAGCAGAGCGGGGTCCTACAATGAGCAGTTCTTC; v_gene: TRBV12-3/TRBV12-4; j_gene: TRBJ2-1; d_gene: TRBD2; abundance: NA
CDR3aa: CASSADTGGEEKLFF; CDR3nt: TGTGCCAGCAGCGCCGATACAGGGGGAGAGGAAAAACTGTTTTTT; v_gene: TRBV9; j_gene: TRBJ1-4; d_gene: TRBD1; abundance: NA
CDR3aa: CSVELLLYQETQYF; CDR3nt: TGCAGCGTTGAACTGCTACTGTACCAAGAGACCCAGTACTTC; v_gene: TRBV29-1; j_gene: TRBJ2-5; d_gene: NA; abundance: NA
CDR3aa: CAISESTGDKSSGYTF; CDR3nt: TGTGCCATCAGTGAGTCGACGGGGGACAAGTCGAGTGGCTACACCTTC; v_gene: TRBV10-3; j_gene: TRBJ1-2; d_gene: NA; abundance: NA
CDR3aa: CSARDRPEWTEAFF; CDR3nt: TGCAGTGCTAGAGATAGACCGGAGTGGACTGAAGCTTTCTTT; v_gene: TRBV20-1; j_gene: TRBJ1-1; d_gene: NA; abundance: NA
CDR3aa: CASSYGQGSEKLFF; CDR3nt: TGCGCCAGCAGCTACGGACAGGGTTCTGAAAAACTGTTTTTT; v_gene: TRBV5-1; j_gene: TRBJ1-4; d_gene: TRBD1; abundance: NA
CDR3aa: CATSRDQGEETQYF; CDR3nt: TGTGCCACCAGCAGAGATCAGGGAGAGGAGACCCAGTACTTC; v_gene: TRBV15; j_gene: TRBJ2-5; d_gene: NA; abundance: NA
CDR3aa: CASSPGWAQETQYF; CDR3nt: TGTGCCAGCAGCCCCGGGTGGGCGCAAGAGACCCAGTACTTC; v_gene: TRBV9; j_gene: TRBJ2-5; d_gene: NA; abundance: NA
CDR3aa: CAISTGLAEGETQYF; CDR3nt: TGTGCCATCAGTACGGGACTAGCGGAGGGGGAGACCCAGTACTTC; v_gene: TRBV10-3; j_gene: TRBJ2-5; d_gene: TRBD2; abundance: NA
CDR3aa: CASRGRGTRDGYTF; CDR3nt: TGTGCCAGCAGGGGCAGGGGGACAAGAGATGGCTACACCTTC; v_gene: TRBV2; j_gene: TRBJ1-2; d_gene: TRBD1; abundance: NA
CDR3aa: CASSVEAGQGPHEQYF; CDR3nt: TGTGCCAGCAGCGTAGAAGCGGGACAGGGGCCTCACGAGCAGTACTTC; v_gene: TRBV9; j_gene: TRBJ2-7; d_gene: TRBD1; abundance: NA
CDR3aa: CASSFSSGIRGEQFF; CDR3nt: TGTGCCAGCAGCTTCTCCTCCGGCATCAGGGGAGAGCAGTTCTTC; v_gene: TRBV7-2; j_gene: TRBJ2-1; d_gene: NA; abundance: NA
CDR3aa: CATSRDKAYGYTF; CDR3nt: TGTGCCACCAGCAGAGATAAGGCCTATGGCTACACCTTC; v_gene: TRBV15; j_gene: TRBJ1-2; d_gene: NA; abundance: few
CDR3aa: CASSSRQGATETQYF; CDR3nt: TGTGCCAGCAGCTCCCGACAGGGGGCTACAGAGACCCAGTACTTC; v_gene: TRBV7-7; j_gene: TRBJ2-5; d_gene: TRBD1; abundance: NA
CDR3aa: CASSYSGTSGGGEQYF; CDR3nt: TGCGCCAGCAGCTACTCGGGGACTAGCGGCGGGGGCGAGCAGTACTTC; v_gene: TRBV5-1; j_gene: TRBJ2-7; d_gene: TRBD2; abundance: NA
CDR3aa: CASSLSLSGEQYF; CDR3nt: TGTGCCAGCAGCTTATCCTTATCAGGCGAGCAGTACTTC; v_gene: TRBV11-3; j_gene: TRBJ2-7; d_gene: NA; abundance: NA
CDR3aa: CASSGLAGGPWETQYF; CDR3nt: TGTGCCAGCAGCGGACTAGCGGGGGGGCCGTGGGAGACCCAGTACTTC; v_gene: TRBV12-3/TRBV12-4; j_gene: TRBJ2-5; d_gene: TRBD2; abundance: few
CDR3aa: CASSSLDRGTDTQYF; CDR3nt: TGCGCCAGCAGCTCCTTGGACAGGGGAACAGATACGCAGTATTTT; v_gene: TRBV5-1; j_gene: TRBJ2-3; d_gene: TRBD1; abundance: NA
CDR3aa: CASSQVPRTGHYGYTF; CDR3nt: TGTGCCAGCAGCCAAGTACCCAGGACAGGCCACTATGGCTACACCTTC; v_gene: TRBV4-2; j_gene: TRBJ1-2; d_gene: TRBD1; abundance: NA
CDR3aa: CAISDSETYETQYF; CDR3nt: TGTGCCATCAGCGACTCAGAGACATATGAGACCCAGTACTTC; v_gene: TRBV10-3; j_gene: TRBJ2-5; d_gene: NA; abundance: few
CDR3aa: CASSAQGRGVYNEQFF; CDR3nt: TGTGCCAGCAGTGCCCAAGGGCGGGGGGTGTACAATGAGCAGTTCTTC; v_gene: TRBV25-1; j_gene: TRBJ2-1; d_gene: TRBD2; abundance: few
CDR3aa: CASRTGMREQFF; CDR3nt: TGTGCCAGCAGAACCGGGATGAGAGAGCAGTTCTTC; v_gene: TRBV4-2; j_gene: TRBJ2-1; d_gene: NA; abundance: NA